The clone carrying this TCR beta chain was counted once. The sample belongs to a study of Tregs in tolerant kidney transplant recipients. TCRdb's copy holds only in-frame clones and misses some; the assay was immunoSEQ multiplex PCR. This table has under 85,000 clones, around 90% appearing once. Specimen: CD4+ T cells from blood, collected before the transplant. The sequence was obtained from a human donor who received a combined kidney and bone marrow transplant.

The CDR3 loop is CAISESKTSGASTDTQYF. The CDR3 DNA reads as TGTGCCATCAGTGAGTCGAAAACTAGCGGGGCCAGCACAGATACGCAGTATTTT. The chain joins TRBV10-3 to TRBJ2-3, with 10 bases aligning to TRBD2. The V gene end was trimmed by 0 bases and the J gene end by 0 bases; junction bases not matched to a gene: 6. CDR1 is ENHRY and CDR2 is SYGVKD in the germline V gene. The CDR3 spans 18 residues.